This T cell receptor beta chain was identified during a study of regulatory T cells in long-lasting Graves disease. Construction of TCR beta libraries relied on iRepertoire HTBI primers and on Arm-PCR targeting CDR3 regions. Via MiXCR, TCRdb re-called the multiplex PCR reads, giving one row per CDR3 protein. The sample includes 600,000 to 850,000 distinct CDR3 sequences, 30% of them seen just once. Per the germline V gene, CDR1 is SGHAT and CDR2 is FQNNGV. This CDR3 has 17 amino acids. Trimming cost V 5 bases and J 3 bases; bases outside gene matches: 12. As for time point: persistent/refractory GD, antithyroid drugs over 5 years with positive TRAb. PBMC-extracted RNA yielded the TCR library.

The clonotype originates from a female donor with Graves disease. The material sequenced was peripheral blood mononuclear cells (PBMCs), taken when the disease was refractory, from a patient treated with antithyroid drugs. The V and J genes are TRBV11-2 and TRBJ2-2, with 7 bases that match TRBD2. The CDR3, as DNA: TGTGCCAGCAGCAAGTGGCGGGCTAGCGGTGACACCGGGGAGCTGTTTTTT. This encodes CASSKWRASGDTGELFF.